This TCR beta chain originates from a study of T-cell reconstitution after alpha-beta-depleted transplantation in children. The TCRbeta library was prepared with unique molecular identifiers. MiXCR, run by TCRdb on the PCR reads, gives a single entry per CDR3 protein. The sample carries approximately 79,000 distinct CDR3 sequences, around 18% recorded once. Trimming removed 2 bases from V and 4 bases from J, with 8 bases in between. This CDR3 has 13 residues. Germline CDR1 reads MNHEY; CDR2 reads SVGAGI. This TCR derives from a male patient aged 2-15 years who had a stem cell transplant for acute lymphoblastic leukemia, so the T cells may come from the graft donor. The chain is built from TRBV6-5 and TRBJ2-5; D is perhaps TRBD1 (6 bases). The sample here was PBMCs, mostly from graft donor cells, taken 360 days after TCRalphabeta/CD19-depleted stem cell transplant. CDR3 nucleotides: TGTGCCAGCAGTTACAGGGGGAGAGAGACCCAGTACTTC. Its protein product is CASSYRGRETQYF.